This T cell receptor (beta chain) emerged from a study of shared clonotypes between healthy human individuals. CDR1 is SGHVS and CDR2 is FNYEAQ in the germline V gene. The CDR3 spans 13 residues. The V gene lost 1 base and the J gene lost 4 bases, with 8 bases spanning the gap. Sequencing used immunoSEQ multiplex PCR; TCRdb keeps in-frame clones, though not all of them. Found here are 750,000 to 1,000,000 clones, 90% to 95% of them singletons; the top ten hold less than 25%. Naive CD8 cells lacked CD45RO, underwent positive selection for CCR7 and left out terminally differentiated effector memory CD45RA+ cells. This clone was seen once.

Source material: naive CD8+ T cells sorted from blood. The chain combines TRBV7-6 with TRBJ2-7; unclear D gene. The receptor comes from a man aged 25 to 45 in good health. The CDR3 region has the DNA TGTGCCAGCAGCTTAGGGGGAAGGTACGAGCAGTACTTC. It translates to CASSLGGRYEQYF.